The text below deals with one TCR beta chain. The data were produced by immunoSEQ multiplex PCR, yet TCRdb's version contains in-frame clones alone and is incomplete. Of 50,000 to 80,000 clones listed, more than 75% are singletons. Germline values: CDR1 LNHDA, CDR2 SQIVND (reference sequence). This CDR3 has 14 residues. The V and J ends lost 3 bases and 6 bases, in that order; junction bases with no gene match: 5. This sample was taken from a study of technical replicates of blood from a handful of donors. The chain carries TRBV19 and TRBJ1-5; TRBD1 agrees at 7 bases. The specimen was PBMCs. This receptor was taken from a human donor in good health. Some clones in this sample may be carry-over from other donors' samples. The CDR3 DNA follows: TGTGCCAGTAGTATCTTCGGGGACAGTCAGCCCCAGCATTTT. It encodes CASSIFGDSQPQHF.